This is a list of T cell receptor beta chains from one sample in a study of cytotoxic CD8 clonotypes in ibrutinib-treated CLL. The repertoire was sequenced with immunoSEQ multiplex PCR; TCRdb's copy has only in-frame clones and lacks some. The sample records almost 250,000 clones, roughly 70% being singletons. The input for sequencing was PBMCs, taken after 24 months of ibrutinib treatment. These receptor sequences come from a human donor with chronic lymphocytic leukemia. Each CDR3 is given with its conserved first and last residue. The order of the fields is clone size, J gene, V gene, D gene, CDR3 protein, CDR3 DNA. The D gene is left open where the match is weak. Clone size is shown for a subset of rows, as once, few, many or a class of expanded clone.

clone_size: -; j_call: TRBJ2-2; v_call: TRBV5-1; d_call: TRBD2; cdr3_aa: CASRESLAGDTGELFF; cdr3_nt: TGCGCCAGCAGGGAATCCCTAGCGGGAGACACCGGGGAGCTGTTTTTT
clone_size: -; j_call: TRBJ1-2; v_call: TRBV14; d_call: -; cdr3_aa: CASSHSRVGYTF; cdr3_nt: TGTGCCAGCAGCCATTCCAGGGTCGGCTACACCTTC
clone_size: once; j_call: TRBJ2-2; v_call: TRBV7-9; d_call: -; cdr3_aa: CASRIGGGMNTGELFF; cdr3_nt: TGTGCCAGTCGAATAGGTGGCGGGATGAACACCGGGGAGCTGTTTTTT
clone_size: -; j_call: TRBJ2-7; v_call: TRBV7-9; d_call: TRBD1; cdr3_aa: CASSLANRGQYEQYF; cdr3_nt: TGTGCCAGCAGCTTAGCTAACAGGGGGCAGTACGAGCAGTACTTC
clone_size: -; j_call: TRBJ2-2; v_call: TRBV14; d_call: -; cdr3_aa: CASSQVSSGELFF; cdr3_nt: TGTGCCAGCAGCCAAGTGTCTTCAGGGGAGCTGTTTTTT
clone_size: few; j_call: TRBJ1-5; v_call: TRBV2; d_call: -; cdr3_aa: CASSEAGNQPQHF; cdr3_nt: TGTGCCAGCAGTGAAGCAGGCAATCAGCCCCAGCATTTT
clone_size: -; j_call: TRBJ2-2; v_call: TRBV29-1; d_call: -; cdr3_aa: CSVGKTGELFF; cdr3_nt: TGCAGCGTTGGGAAGACCGGGGAGCTGTTTTTT
clone_size: -; j_call: TRBJ2-3; v_call: TRBV19; d_call: -; cdr3_aa: CASSKGGRTDTQYF; cdr3_nt: TGTGCCAGTAGTAAGGGAGGCCGCACAGATACGCAGTATTTT
clone_size: -; j_call: TRBJ2-7; v_call: TRBV4-2; d_call: -; cdr3_aa: CASSQEHSSYEQYF; cdr3_nt: TGTGCCAGCAGCCAAGAACACAGTAGCTACGAGCAGTACTTC
clone_size: once; j_call: TRBJ2-3; v_call: TRBV27; d_call: -; cdr3_aa: CASSENRVTQYF; cdr3_nt: TGTGCCAGCAGTGAAAACAGGGTCACGCAGTATTTT
clone_size: -; j_call: TRBJ2-5; v_call: TRBV2; d_call: -; cdr3_aa: CASSDTGLTETQYF; cdr3_nt: TGTGCCAGCAGTGATACCGGCCTTACAGAGACCCAGTACTTC
clone_size: -; j_call: TRBJ2-1; v_call: TRBV7-9; d_call: -; cdr3_aa: CATPSRVGHEQFF; cdr3_nt: TGTGCCACCCCGAGCAGGGTTGGCCATGAGCAGTTCTTC
clone_size: -; j_call: TRBJ1-4; v_call: TRBV5-6; d_call: -; cdr3_aa: CASSSVNEKLFF; cdr3_nt: TGTGCCAGCAGCTCCGTTAATGAAAAACTGTTTTTT
clone_size: -; j_call: TRBJ2-5; v_call: TRBV30; d_call: -; cdr3_aa: CAWSLWEETQYF; cdr3_nt: TGTGCCTGGAGTTTGTGGGAAGAGACCCAGTACTTC
clone_size: -; j_call: TRBJ2-7; v_call: TRBV7-8; d_call: TRBD1; cdr3_aa: CASSPGDRVVHEQYF; cdr3_nt: TGTGCCAGCAGCCCTGGGGACAGGGTTGTCCACGAGCAGTACTTC
clone_size: few; j_call: TRBJ2-4; v_call: TRBV6-5; d_call: -; cdr3_aa: CASSYGQAGGIQYF; cdr3_nt: TGTGCCAGCAGTTACGGACAGGCCGGGGGCATTCAGTACTTC
clone_size: -; j_call: TRBJ1-1; v_call: TRBV7-2; d_call: -; cdr3_aa: CASSLGVTNTEAFF; cdr3_nt: TGTGCCAGCAGCTTAGGGGTCACGAACACTGAAGCTTTCTTT
clone_size: -; j_call: TRBJ2-7; v_call: TRBV10-3; d_call: TRBD2; cdr3_aa: CAISSRTSGSYEQYF; cdr3_nt: TGTGCCATCAGCTCAAGGACTAGCGGCTCCTACGAGCAGTACTTC
clone_size: -; j_call: TRBJ2-7; v_call: TRBV6-6; d_call: TRBD2; cdr3_aa: CASSWDSGRTHYEQYF; cdr3_nt: TGTGCCAGCAGTTGGGATAGCGGGAGGACCCACTACGAGCAGTACTTC
clone_size: -; j_call: TRBJ2-3; v_call: TRBV28; d_call: TRBD2; cdr3_aa: CASSFVTSGRHTDTQYF; cdr3_nt: TGTGCCAGCAGTTTCGTGACTAGCGGGAGACACACAGATACGCAGTATTTT